The entry below gives a single T cell receptor beta chain sequence along with its context. The record originates from a study of blood T cell repertoires in COVID-19. Study-wide context: Acute and convalescent COVID-19 specimens originated in the United States, Italy and Spain.

CDR3 size: 14 residues. Trimming removed 1 base at V and 1 base at J, with 8 bases between. From germline, CDR1 is SGHAT and CDR2 FQDESV (reference sequence). The assay was immunoSEQ multiplex PCR, and TCRdb's table has in-frame clones only and misses some. The table has tens of thousands of clones, about 83% seen once. This TCR was recovered from a human donor in a cohort sampled during active COVID-19. Source material: peripheral blood. The genes are TRBV11-1 and TRBJ2-7; D is unresolved. CDR3 sequence: CASSLGSLSYEQYF. CDR3 bases: TGTGCCAGCAGCTTAGGGTCCCTATCCTACGAGCAGTACTTC.